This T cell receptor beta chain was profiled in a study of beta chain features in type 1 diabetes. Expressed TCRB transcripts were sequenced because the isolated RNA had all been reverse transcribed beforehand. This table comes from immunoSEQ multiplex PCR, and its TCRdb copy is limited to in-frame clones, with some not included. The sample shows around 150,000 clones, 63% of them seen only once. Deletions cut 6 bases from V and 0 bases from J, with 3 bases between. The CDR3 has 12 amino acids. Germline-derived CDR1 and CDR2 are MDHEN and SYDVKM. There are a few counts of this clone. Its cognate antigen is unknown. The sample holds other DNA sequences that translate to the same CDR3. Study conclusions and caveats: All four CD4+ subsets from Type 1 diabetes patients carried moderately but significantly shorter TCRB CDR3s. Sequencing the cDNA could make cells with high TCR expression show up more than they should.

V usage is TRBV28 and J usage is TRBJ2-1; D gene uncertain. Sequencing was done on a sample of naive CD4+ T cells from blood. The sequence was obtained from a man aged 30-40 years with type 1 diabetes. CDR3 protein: CASSPSYNEQFF. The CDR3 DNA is TGTGCCAGCAGCCCCTCCTACAATGAGCAGTTCTTC.